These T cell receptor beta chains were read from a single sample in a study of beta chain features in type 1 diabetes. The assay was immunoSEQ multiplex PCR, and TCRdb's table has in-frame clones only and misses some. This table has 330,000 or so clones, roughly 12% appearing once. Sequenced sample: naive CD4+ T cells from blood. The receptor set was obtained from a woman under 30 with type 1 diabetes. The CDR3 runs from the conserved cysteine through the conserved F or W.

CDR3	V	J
CASTTTSPNEQFF	TRBV28	TRBJ2-1
CASSARQGAYGYTF	TRBV7-8	TRBJ1-2
CASSQEGEGSGGGYTF	TRBV4-2	TRBJ1-2
CASSAAGRSSYEQYF	TRBV19	TRBJ2-7
CASSLYQEQFF	TRBV11-3	TRBJ2-1
CASSPNRALGEKLFF	TRBV7-9	TRBJ1-4
CSVEKTGTLVDGYTF	TRBV29-1	TRBJ1-2
CASRQTGRTEAFF	TRBV7-3	TRBJ1-1
CAWRLAGGTGELFF	TRBV30	TRBJ2-2
CASSIQRASEQYF	TRBV7-2	TRBJ2-7
CASSLQGMNTEAFF	TRBV7-9	TRBJ1-1
CASSSPNGRGNQPQHF	TRBV16	TRBJ1-5
CASSLAEGHYGYTF	TRBV7-9	TRBJ1-2
CASSQLAGSFKNTDTQYF	TRBV7-9	TRBJ2-3
CASSYDGTGSNYGYTF	TRBV6-5	TRBJ1-2
CASSIWGTGEYEQYF	TRBV19	TRBJ2-7
CAIREAGRNTGELFF	TRBV10-3	TRBJ2-2
CASSSGGGRSAKNIQYF	TRBV5-1	TRBJ2-4
CASSSEVLAYNEQFF	TRBV9	TRBJ2-1
CASSPRGNYGYTF	TRBV18	TRBJ1-2
CASSQDDRGDGELFF	TRBV4-2	TRBJ2-2
CASSLVGASYEQYF	TRBV7-2	TRBJ2-7
CASSFGGTGVQPNYGYTF	TRBV28	TRBJ1-2
CASSLGPNEQFF	TRBV28	TRBJ2-1
CASNGRSSLNTGELFF	TRBV5-1	TRBJ2-2
CAISPLEDQETQYF	TRBV10-3	TRBJ2-5
CATSRAGTPNTGELFF	TRBV15	TRBJ2-2
CASSRDGGLPYF	TRBV4-1	TRBJ2-3
CASSFDRSPYGYTF	TRBV5-6	TRBJ1-2
CASIGQGFSEAFF	TRBV7-8	TRBJ1-1
CASSSSAGSGYEQYF	TRBV7-2	TRBJ2-7
CASTTGDPYNEQFF	TRBV9	TRBJ2-1
CASSRVVWGVETEAFF	TRBV14	TRBJ1-1
CASSLGPSATYEQYF	TRBV7-6	TRBJ2-7
CASSLWRAPRSGSYGYTF	TRBV28	TRBJ1-2
CASSPGVIVDRAHQPQHF	TRBV18	TRBJ1-5
CASSPKSSMTGANTEAFF	TRBV5-1	TRBJ1-1
CAWRDLGLGGYTF	TRBV30	TRBJ1-2
CSVAQGANEQFF	TRBV29-1	TRBJ2-1
CSAPLVNEQFF	TRBV20-1	TRBJ2-1
CASWPTGRETQYF	TRBV5-1	TRBJ2-5
CASSRTGTGTYEQYF	TRBV5-1	TRBJ2-7
CASSVGRLNTEAFF	TRBV9	TRBJ1-1
CASSPDRSGEKLFF	TRBV18	TRBJ1-4
CASSFSDYGYTF	TRBV7-9	TRBJ1-2
CASKGDGNFYEQYF	TRBV28	TRBJ2-7
CASKGGAGFGEQFF	TRBV7-2	TRBJ2-1
CASSRDRGLNTQYF	TRBV28	TRBJ2-3
CASATEGGGELFF	TRBV11-2	TRBJ2-2